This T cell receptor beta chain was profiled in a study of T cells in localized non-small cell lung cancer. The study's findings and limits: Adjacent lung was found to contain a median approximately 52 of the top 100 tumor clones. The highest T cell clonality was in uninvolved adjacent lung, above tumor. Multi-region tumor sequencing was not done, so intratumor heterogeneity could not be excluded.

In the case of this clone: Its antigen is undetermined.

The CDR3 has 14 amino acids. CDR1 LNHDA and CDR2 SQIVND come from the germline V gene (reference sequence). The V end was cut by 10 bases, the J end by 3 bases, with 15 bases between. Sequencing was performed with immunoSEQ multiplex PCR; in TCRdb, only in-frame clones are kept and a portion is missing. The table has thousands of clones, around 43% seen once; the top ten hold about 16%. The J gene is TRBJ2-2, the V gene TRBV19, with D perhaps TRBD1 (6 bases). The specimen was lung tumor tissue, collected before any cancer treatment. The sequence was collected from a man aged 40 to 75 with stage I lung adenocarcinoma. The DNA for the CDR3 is TGTGCCACCAGGGGACATTTCGACACCGGGGAGCTGTTTTTT. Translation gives CATRGHFDTGELFF.